This T cell receptor (beta chain) originates from a study of T-cell memory formation after mild COVID-19 (dated by TCRdb to the early 2020s). As for the study more broadly: TCR sequence clusters from the two donors were largely donor specific. The cohort comprised two young, previously healthy adult volunteers, one female and one male. Longitudinal TCRalpha and TCRbeta repertoire sequencing tracked T-cell clones expanding and contracting after mild COVID-19 in a couple of donors.

Instrument on record: Illumina NovaSeq 6000. Using 5'RACE with constant-segment primers, TCRalpha and TCRbeta cDNA libraries were constructed, with sample barcodes and unique molecular identifiers added in the process. RNA was extracted from every sample with Trizol reagent. Amplification of the libraries took two PCR steps, and the second step added a second sample barcode plus Illumina TruSeq adapters. Sequencing of libraries was performed on an Illumina NovaSeq with 2 x 150 bp paired-end reads. Per the original workflow: Reads were demultiplexed and collapsed into UMI-guided consensus sequences with migec v1.2.7. With mixcr v2.1.11, UMI consensuses were aligned to TRA and TRB V and J templates and assembled into clonotypes. A clonotype was counted as expanded or contracted only if both edgeR and NoisET called the change significant, with noise models trained on biological replicates. For edgeR calls, the thresholds were a false discovery rate-adjusted p below 0.01 and a log2 fold-change of 1. As an exploratory analysis of dynamics, PCA with hierarchical clustering was applied to max-normalized trajectories of the 1000 most abundant clonotypes. Separately sequenced CD4+ and CD8+ repertoires were used to assign the CD4 or CD8 phenotype of responding clones. TCRdb cleaned the public reads at Q25 with fastp, built clones with MiXCR and kept in-frame beta chains. For every CDR3 protein sequence, its rows merge into one entry that carries the most common genes and DNA. These V and J calls are TCRdb output, not the study's own analysis. Present in this sample are 300,000 to 400,000 distinct CDR3 sequences, approximately 13% of which were seen just once. 20% to 25% of the sample rests with the top ten.

What the research found in general, with its limitations: Contracting CD4+ clones were found mainly in CM and EM memory subsets, while CD8+ clones were enriched in EMRA. Some responding clones were found in pre-infection memory, which suggests that pre-existing cross-reactive memory T cells took part in the SARS-CoV-2 response. The study covered only two mild cases, and larger cohorts including severe cases with pre-infection samples were considered necessary. From day 15 to 85, contracting clones showed balanced CD4/CD8 phenotypes, whereas a second wave of clones that expanded from day 15 to 37 leaned towards CD4+. SARS-CoV-2 specificity of the second-wave clones peaking on day 37 was not confirmed.

Ficoll-Paque density gradient centrifugation was the method used to isolate PBMCs. The cysteine opens and the phenylalanine closes a CDR3 of 16 amino acids. The read is trimmed to its CDR3 DNA, 48 bases read in frame from base 1. V lost 0 bases and J lost 3 bases; the stretch between them is 17 bases long. CDR1 DFQATT and CDR2 SNEGSKA were looked up in the germline V gene (reference sequence). This clonotype turned up a few times. This clone's antigen is unknown. Within one base of it there is no much larger clone, and no base qualities were kept. The receptor comes from a man aged 18 to 30 who had mild COVID-19 (a few samples of this study predate the infection). The sample titles of this study are shuffled in the database, so cell type and time point are left out; the donor was told from shared clones. Material for sequencing was PBMCs or a T cell subset sorted from them (not recorded which). The chain joins TRBV20-1 to TRBJ1-1, with the D segment identity uncertain. The sequenced DNA is TGCAGTGCTAGAGATCTCATGCGAGCGGGCGACACTGAAGCTTTCTTT. The encoded protein is CSARDLMRAGDTEAFF.